This T cell receptor (beta chain) stems from a study of T cell repertoires in cytomegalovirus infection. Across the whole study: Recently identified HLA-C-restricted CMV epitopes were among the peptides used. Overall study results and limits: People with CMV and the relevant HLA were identified by cumulative public TCR beta family frequency.

On this clonotype itself: Its antigen is unknown. An end of the junction does not agree with germline; a read error may underlie this.

The germline CDR1 and CDR2 sequences are SQVTM and ANQGSEA. This CDR3 has 12 residues. TCRdb called the reads again in MiXCR, with one record for every CDR3 protein. The table shows some 920,000 distinct CDR3 sequences, with around 29% occurring only once. This TCR was recovered from a human donor in good health (CMV status not recorded). Some clones in this sample may be carry-over from other donors' samples. This sequence joins TRBV29-1 and TRBJ2-3; D call uncertain. This material consisted of cultured CD8+ T cells from PBMCs, taken from culture after CMV antigen stimulation. The CDR3 DNA reads as TGCAGCGTCCCCGCCGGTGCCGATACACAGTATTTT. This codes for CSVPAGADTQYF.